Reported below is one T cell receptor beta chain. Original processing notes: Nucleated cell number was recorded as an estimate derived from reference gene primer amplification. Assay: immunoSEQ multiplex PCR; the TCRdb copy retains only in-frame clones and omits some. D and trimming come from the DNA, and the V and J calls and clone size come from that table. The sample holds about 60,000 clones, about 90% seen once. The record originates from a study of blood T cell repertoires in COVID-19. Whole-study context: In each case, the material was cDNA or gDNA derived from T cells, B-cell-depleted T cells, or PBMCs.

Germline-derived CDR1 and CDR2 are SGHDT and YYEEEE. The CDR3 totals 15 residues. V was clipped by 1 base and J by 4 bases; unmatched bases: 7. The receptor was derived from a human donor with active COVID-19. The donor label of this sample is uncertain. The chain links TRBV5-6 to TRBJ1-1; 7 bases are shared with TRBD1. The sequenced sample was peripheral blood. CDR3 amino acids: CASSLIDRAITEAFF. CDR3 in DNA: TGTGCCAGCAGCTTGATAGACAGGGCAATCACTGAAGCTTTCTTT.